This T cell receptor (beta chain) was recovered during a study of shared clonotypes between healthy human individuals. Original processing methods: ImmunoSEQ sequences covered only the junction and lacked quality scores; filtering therefore differed. The method was immunoSEQ multiplex PCR; TCRdb's version includes in-frame clones alone and lacks a portion of them. V and J calls and clone size follow that table, whereas D and trimming were derived from the DNA. The top ten hold about a tenth of the sample, which has 300,000 or so clones, 74% seen once. The CDR3 runs to 16 residues. Germline V lookup: CDR1 SGHDT, CDR2 YYEEEE. V lost 5 bases to trimming and J lost 3 bases, with 21 bases between them. This clone was recorded a few times. The antigen is undetermined. General study results and limits: Large sequencing depth failed to make sorted-subset sequencing complete, rarefaction showed. Clonotypes which were not shared had lower generation probabilities than clonotypes that all four donors shared.

Into CD45RA+ naive and CD45RA-negative memory subsets, the CD4+ cells were split. The sequenced sample consisted of memory CD4+ T cells sorted from blood. The sample's subset: CD45RA-negative fraction. V is TRBV5-6 and J is TRBJ2-7; unclear D gene. This TCR was sampled from a man under 40 in good health. CDR3 region: CASRPNPASLNYEQYF. The CDR3 DNA follows: TGTGCCAGCAGACCCAACCCAGCCTCGCTAAACTACGAGCAGTACTTC.